The 2 T cell receptor beta chains presented below share a single source sample, sequenced in a study of blood T cell repertoires in COVID-19. Clones were sequenced by immunoSEQ multiplex PCR, and TCRdb holds only the in-frame ones, with some missing. The repertoire holds approximately 500,000 clones, with approximately 85% as singletons. Sequencing was carried out using peripheral blood. The receptors shown here come from a human donor in a cohort sampled during active COVID-19.

This sequence joins TRBV28 and TRBJ1-2, with D perhaps matching TRBD1 (6 bases). This CDR3 is built from 15 residues. The germline CDR1 and CDR2 sequences are MDHEN and SYDVKM. V was cut by 5 bases and J by 7 bases, with 20 bases left in between. CDR3: CASSRVGQRRVGYTF. The CDR3 DNA reads TGTGCCAGCAGTAGGGTAGGACAGAGACGGGTTGGCTACACCTTC.

The CDR3 here is CASSLLGVKQAGYGYTF. The CDR3 nucleotides are TGTGCCAGCAGCTTACTAGGGGTAAAGCAGGCCGGCTATGGCTACACCTTC. This chain uses TRBV7-9 with TRBJ1-2; the D gene is possibly TRBD1 (5 bases). V was trimmed by 2 bases and J by 4 bases, leaving 20 bases between them. In germline, CDR1 is SEHNR, CDR2 FQNEAQ (reference sequence). CDR3 size: 17 residues.